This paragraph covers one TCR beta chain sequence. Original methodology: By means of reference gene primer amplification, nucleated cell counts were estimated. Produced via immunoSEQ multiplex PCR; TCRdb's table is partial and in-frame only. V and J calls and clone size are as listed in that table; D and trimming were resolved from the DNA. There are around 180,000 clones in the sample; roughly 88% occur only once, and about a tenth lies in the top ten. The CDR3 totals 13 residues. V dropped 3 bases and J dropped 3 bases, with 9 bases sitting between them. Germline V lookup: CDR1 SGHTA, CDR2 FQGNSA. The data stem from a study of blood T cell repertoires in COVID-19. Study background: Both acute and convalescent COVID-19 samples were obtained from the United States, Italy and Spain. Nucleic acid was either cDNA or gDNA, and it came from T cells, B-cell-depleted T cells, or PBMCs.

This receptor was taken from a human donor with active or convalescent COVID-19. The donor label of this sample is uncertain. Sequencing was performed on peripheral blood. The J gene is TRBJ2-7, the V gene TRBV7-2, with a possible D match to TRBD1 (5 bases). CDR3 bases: TGTGCCAGCAGCTTGGCAGGGAACTACGAGCAGTACTTC. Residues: CASSLAGNYEQYF.